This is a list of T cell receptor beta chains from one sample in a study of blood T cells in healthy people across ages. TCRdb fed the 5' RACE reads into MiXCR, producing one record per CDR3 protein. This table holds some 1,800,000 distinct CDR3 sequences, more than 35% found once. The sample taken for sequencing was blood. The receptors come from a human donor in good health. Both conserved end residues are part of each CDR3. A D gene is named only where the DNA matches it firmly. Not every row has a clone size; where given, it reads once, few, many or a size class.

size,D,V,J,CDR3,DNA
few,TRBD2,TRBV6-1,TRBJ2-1,CASRGEGSYNEQFF,TGTGCCAGCAGGGGGGAGGGCTCCTACAATGAGCAGTTCTTC
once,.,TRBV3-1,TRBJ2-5,CASGELLETQYF,TGTGCCAGCGGAGAACTGTTGGAGACCCAGTACTTC
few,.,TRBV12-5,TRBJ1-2,CASGVGEGARYGYTF,TGTGCTAGTGGTGTGGGCGAGGGCGCGCGGTATGGCTACACCTTC
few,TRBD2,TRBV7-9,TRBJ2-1,CASSARLAGGLDEQFF,TGTGCCAGCAGCGCCCGACTAGCGGGGGGGTTGGATGAGCAGTTCTTC
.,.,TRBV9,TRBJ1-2,CASSLAVGFGYTF,TGTGCCAGCAGCCTAGCGGTAGGTTTCGGCTACACCTTC
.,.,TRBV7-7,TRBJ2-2,CASSVRAANTGELFF,TGTGCCAGCAGCGTCAGGGCCGCGAACACCGGGGAGCTGTTTTTT
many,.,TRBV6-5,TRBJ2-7,CASSYSGNSYEQYF,TGTGCCAGCAGTTACTCGGGCAATTCCTACGAGCAGTACTTC
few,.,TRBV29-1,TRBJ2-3,CSLDGGVDTQYF,TGCAGCCTGGATGGGGGAGTAGATACGCAGTATTTT
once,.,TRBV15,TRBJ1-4,CATSRVLAEKLFF,TGTGCCACCAGCAGAGTACTTGCTGAAAAACTGTTTTTT
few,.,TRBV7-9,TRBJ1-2,CASSLAAGYTF,TGTGCCAGCAGCTTAGCCGCTGGCTACACCTTC
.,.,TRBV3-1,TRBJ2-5,CASSHYQEKETQYF,TGTGCCAGCAGCCACTATCAGGAGAAAGAGACCCAGTACTTC
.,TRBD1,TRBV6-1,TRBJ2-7,CASRQGAAYEQYF,TGTGCCAGCAGACAGGGGGCGGCCTACGAGCAGTACTTC
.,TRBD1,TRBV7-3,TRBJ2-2,CASSLLGTGGTGELFF,TGTGCCAGCAGCTTATTGGGGACAGGTGGAACCGGGGAGCTGTTTTTT
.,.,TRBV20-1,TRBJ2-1,CSVAESSYNEQFF,TGCAGCGTAGCGGAGAGCTCCTACAATGAGCAGTTCTTC
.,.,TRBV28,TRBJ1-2,CASSTTNRQIIYGYTF,TGTGCCAGCAGTACCACGAACAGACAGATAATTTATGGCTACACCTTC
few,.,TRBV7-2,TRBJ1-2,CASSLVGRRRLMGYTF,TGTGCCAGCAGCTTAGTAGGTCGCAGGCGCTTAATGGGCTACACCTTC
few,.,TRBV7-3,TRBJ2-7,CASSLSPGPYEQYF,TGTGCCAGCAGCTTATCCCCTGGGCCCTACGAGCAGTACTTC
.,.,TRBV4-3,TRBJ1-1,CASSPPGVTEAFF,TGTGCCAGCAGTCCCCCAGGGGTGACTGAAGCTTTCTTT
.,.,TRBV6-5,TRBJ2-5,CASSLSLPEETQYF,TGTGCCAGCAGTCTAAGCCTACCGGAGGAGACCCAGTACTTC
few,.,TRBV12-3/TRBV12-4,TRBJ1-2,CASSPTGATDGYTF,TGTGCCAGCAGCCCTACCGGGGCAACTGATGGCTACACCTTC
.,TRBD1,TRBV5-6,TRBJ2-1,CASSFRTGAHEQFF,TGTGCCAGCAGCTTTAGGACAGGGGCGCATGAGCAGTTCTTC
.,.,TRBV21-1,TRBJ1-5,CARGFQAVGCYSNQPQHF,TGTGCCAGGGGGTTTCAGGCTGTAGGTTGTTATAGCAATCAGCCCCAGCATTTT
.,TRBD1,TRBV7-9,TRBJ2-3,CASRQIRDRNTDTQYF,TGTGCCAGCAGGCAAATCCGGGACAGGAACACAGATACGCAGTATTTT
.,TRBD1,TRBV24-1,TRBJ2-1,CATSPGQGEYNEQFF,TGTGCCACCTCGCCTGGACAGGGCGAATACAATGAGCAGTTCTTC
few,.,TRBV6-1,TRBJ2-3,CASSEAPWTVDTQYF,TGTGCCAGCAGTGAAGCCCCGTGGACAGTGGATACGCAGTATTTT
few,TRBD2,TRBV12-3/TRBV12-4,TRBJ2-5,CASSFDLAEETQYF,TGTGCCAGCAGTTTCGATCTAGCGGAAGAGACCCAGTACTTC
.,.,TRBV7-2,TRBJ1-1,CASSLRQEAFF,TGTGCCAGCAGTTTAAGACAGGAAGCTTTCTTT
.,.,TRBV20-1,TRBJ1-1,CSAKGILNTEAFF,TGCAGTGCTAAGGGAATCTTGAACACTGAAGCTTTCTTT
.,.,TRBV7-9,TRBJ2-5,CASSSKRTPETQYF,TGTGCCAGCAGCTCTAAACGGACCCCAGAGACCCAGTACTTC
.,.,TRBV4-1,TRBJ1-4,CASSPGHRQGREKLFF,TGCGCCAGCAGCCCGGGTCATCGGCAGGGCAGGGAAAAACTGTTTTTT
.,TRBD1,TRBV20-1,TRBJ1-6,CSAGKPGQGPESSYNSPLHF,TGCAGTGCTGGTAAACCCGGACAGGGGCCTGAAAGCTCCTATAATTCACCCCTCCACTTT
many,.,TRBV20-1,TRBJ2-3,CSASRTTRDTQYF,TGCAGTGCTAGCAGGACTACCAGGGATACGCAGTATTTT
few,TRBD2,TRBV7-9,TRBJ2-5,CASGRLAGGSSETQYF,TGTGCCAGCGGAAGGCTAGCGGGGGGTTCCTCGGAGACCCAGTACTTC
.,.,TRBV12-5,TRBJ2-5,CASGLPSQGDEETQYF,TGTGCTAGTGGTTTGCCGTCCCAAGGGGACGAGGAGACCCAGTACTTC
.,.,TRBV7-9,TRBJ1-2,CASSLGSGDHGYTF,TGTGCCAGCAGCTTAGGATCTGGCGACCATGGCTACACCTTC
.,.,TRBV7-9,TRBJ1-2,CASSLARQGFGGEGYTF,TGTGCCAGCAGCTTAGCAAGGCAGGGGTTTGGCGGGGAAGGCTACACCTTC
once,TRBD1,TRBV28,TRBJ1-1,CASKRGTAHNTEAFF,TGTGCCAGCAAACGAGGGACAGCTCATAACACTGAAGCTTTCTTT
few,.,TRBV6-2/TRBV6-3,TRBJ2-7,CASSYPGLGYEQYF,TGTGCCAGCAGTTACCCAGGGCTGGGCTACGAGCAGTACTTC
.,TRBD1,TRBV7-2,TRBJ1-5,CASSLEGTAYSNQPQHF,TGTGCCAGCAGCTTAGAGGGGACAGCCTATAGCAATCAGCCCCAGCATTTT
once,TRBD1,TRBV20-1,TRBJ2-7,CSAQRTGLDTEQYF,TGCAGTGCCCAACGGACAGGGCTAGATACCGAGCAGTACTTC
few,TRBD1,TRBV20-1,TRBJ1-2,CSASGTEYGYTF,TGCAGTGCTTCCGGGACAGAATATGGCTACACCTTC
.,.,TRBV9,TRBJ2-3,CANSVGRATDTQYF,TGTGCCAACAGCGTAGGAAGAGCTACAGATACGCAGTATTTT
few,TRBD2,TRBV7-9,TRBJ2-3,CASSPFLGAGGVLSTDTQYF,TGTGCCAGCAGCCCGTTTCTCGGGGCGGGGGGAGTATTGAGCACAGATACGCAGTATTTT
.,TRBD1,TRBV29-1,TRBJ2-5,CSAAPGGVETQYF,TGCAGCGCAGCCCCAGGGGGCGTAGAGACCCAGTACTTC
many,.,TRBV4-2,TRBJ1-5,CASSQEPGHNQPQHF,TGTGCCAGCAGCCAAGAACCAGGGCACAATCAGCCCCAGCATTTT
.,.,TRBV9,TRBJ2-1,CASSVGGLPPNEQFF,TGTGCCAGCAGCGTAGGGGGTCTTCCCCCCAATGAGCAGTTCTTC
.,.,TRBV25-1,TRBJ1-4,CASSEGGGHEKLFF,TGTGCCAGCAGTGAGGGGGGAGGACATGAAAAACTGTTTTTT
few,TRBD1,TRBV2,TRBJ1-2,CASRRTGMDYGYTF,TGTGCCAGCAGGCGGACAGGGATGGACTATGGCTACACCTTC
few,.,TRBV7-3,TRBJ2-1,CASSLGLGVDEQFF,TGTGCCAGCAGCTTAGGACTTGGGGTGGATGAGCAGTTCTTC
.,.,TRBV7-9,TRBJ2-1,CASSYQRGQFF,TGTGCCAGCAGTTATCAAAGGGGCCAGTTCTTC
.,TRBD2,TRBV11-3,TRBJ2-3,CASSLASSGVLTDTQYF,TGTGCCAGCAGCTTAGCGTCTAGCGGGGTATTGACAGATACGCAGTATTTT
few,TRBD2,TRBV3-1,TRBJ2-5,CASSLLGAGGQETQYF,TGTGCCAGCAGCCTCCTCGGGGCGGGGGGCCAAGAGACCCAGTACTTC
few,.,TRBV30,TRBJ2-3,CAWVLGVSSTDTQYF,TGTGCCTGGGTCCTCGGTGTTTCCAGCACAGATACGCAGTATTTT
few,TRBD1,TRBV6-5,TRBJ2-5,CASSRNIPGQINLWEQYF,TGTGCCAGCTCACGAAACATACCGGGACAGATAAACCTTTGGGAGCAGTACTTC